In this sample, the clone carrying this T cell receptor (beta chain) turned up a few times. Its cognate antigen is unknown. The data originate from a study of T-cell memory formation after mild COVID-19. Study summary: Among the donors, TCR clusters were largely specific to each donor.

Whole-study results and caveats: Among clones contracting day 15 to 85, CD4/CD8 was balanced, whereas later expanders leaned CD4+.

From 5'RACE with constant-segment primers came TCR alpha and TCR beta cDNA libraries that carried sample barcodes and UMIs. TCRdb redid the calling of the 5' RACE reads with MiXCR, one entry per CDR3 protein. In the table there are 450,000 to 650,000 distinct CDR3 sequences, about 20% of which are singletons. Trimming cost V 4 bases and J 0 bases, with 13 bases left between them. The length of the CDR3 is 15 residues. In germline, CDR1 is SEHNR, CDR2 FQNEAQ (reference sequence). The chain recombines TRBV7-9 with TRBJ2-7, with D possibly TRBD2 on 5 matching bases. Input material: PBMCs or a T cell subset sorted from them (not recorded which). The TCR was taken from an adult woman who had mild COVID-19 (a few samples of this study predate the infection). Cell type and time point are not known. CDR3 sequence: CASSSRASSSYEQYF. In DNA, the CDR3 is TGTGCCAGCAGCTCGCGGGCTAGCAGCTCCTACGAGCAGTACTTC.